These 8 T cell receptor beta chains were all obtained from the same sample, sequenced in a study of blood T cell repertoires in COVID-19. Clones were read by immunoSEQ multiplex PCR, and TCRdb kept only the in-frame ones, dropping some. The sample shows roughly 290,000 clones, more than 75% of them seen only once. The sequencing input was peripheral blood. Receptors were obtained from a woman in her twenties or thirties who had recovered from COVID-19.

V usage is TRBV5-1 and J usage is TRBJ2-5, with 10 positions matching TRBD2. V lost 4 bases, J lost 5 bases, and 11 bases stayed unmatched. This CDR3 contains 16 residues. The germline V gene encodes CDR1 SGHRS and CDR2 YFSETQ. The CDR3 sequence is CASSPLAGDYVETQYF. In DNA, the CDR3 is TGCGCCAGCAGCCCGCTAGCGGGGGATTACGTCGAGACCCAGTACTTC. Full variable domain (outside the CDR3, taken from reference TRBV5-1 and TRBJ2-5): KAGVTQTPRYLIKTRGQQVTLSCSPISGHRSVSWYQQTPGQGLQFLFEYFSETQRNKGNFPGRFSGRQFSNSRSEMNVSTLELGDSALYLCASSPLAGDYVETQYFGPGTRLLVL.

In this sample, this clone turned up once. CDR3 in amino acids: CASSHSRAGGGTYEQYF. The CDR3 DNA is TGTGCCAGCAGCCACTCCCGCGCCGGGGGTGGGACCTACGAGCAGTACTTC. This chain links TRBV21-1 with TRBJ2-7; the tabulated D call, TRBD2, remains unverified against the DNA. TRBV21-1 constitutes a pseudogene. This CDR3 has 17 residues.

The chain carries TRBV6-2 or TRBV6-3 and TRBJ2-7; TRBD1 aligns across 11 bases. This CDR3 comprises 16 residues. Trimming removed 6 bases from V and 5 bases from J; junction bases left unmatched: 12. Per the germline V gene, CDR1 is MNHEY and CDR2 is SVGEGT. The CDR3 DNA follows: TGTGCCAGCAGCCCCGGCGGGACAGGGGGAATCGACGAGCAGTACTTC. Protein product: CASSPGGTGGIDEQYF.

J is TRBJ1-4 and V is TRBV12-3 or TRBV12-4; possible D gene TRBD1, 5 bases. Trimming left V 8 bases short and J 7 bases short, with 14 bases between. The CDR3 has 13 amino acids. CDR3 sequence: CASGGRDSEKLFF. Written as DNA, the CDR3 is TGTGCCAGCGGGGGGAGGGATAGTGAAAAACTGTTTTTT.

This clone was observed a handful of times. This chain uses TRBV7-2 with TRBJ2-1; weak D call: TRBD2 (6 bases). This CDR3 has 16 residues. Trimming removed 5 bases at V and 1 base at J, with 15 bases between. Germline-derived CDR1 and CDR2 are SGHTA and FQGNSA. The CDR3 bases are TGTGCCAGCAGCACCAGCCGGGACTCTTCCTACAATGAGCAGTTCTTC. Amino acids: CASSTSRDSSYNEQFF.

This rearrangement joins TRBV5-6 to TRBJ1-2; the D is unclear. CDR3 length: 15 residues. V was shortened by 4 bases and J by 5 bases, with 18 bases between the two germline ends. CDR1 SGHDT and CDR2 YYEEEE come from the germline V gene. The CDR3 region is CASSTLYGVLYGYTF. As DNA, the CDR3 is TGTGCCAGCAGCACCCTTTACGGGGTTCTTTATGGCTACACCTTC.

V gene TRBV20-1 combines with J gene TRBJ2-5; TRBD1 aligns across 8 bases. Germline V lookup: CDR1 DFQATT, CDR2 SNEGSKA (reference sequence). The ends lost 3 bases at V and 5 bases at J; junction bases unmatched: 11. The CDR3 length is 15 residues. CDR3 coding DNA: TGCAGTGCTAGTAGACCGACAGGGGATATGGAGACCCAGTACTTC. The encoded protein is CSASRPTGDMETQYF.

This chain connects TRBV4-1 to TRBJ1-3; D call uncertain. This CDR3 is 15 amino acids long. CDR1 is MGHRA, CDR2 YSYEKL, per germline. Trimming pared 0 bases from V and 5 bases from J, leaving 11 bases between. The CDR3 bases are TGCGCCAGCAGCCAAGATTCCGCTAACCGAAACACCATATATTTT. It is translated as CASSQDSANRNTIYF.